The 31 T cell receptor beta chains below all came from one sample that was sequenced in a study of blood T cell repertoires in COVID-19. Sequencing used immunoSEQ multiplex PCR; TCRdb keeps in-frame clones, though not all of them. The table has roughly 460,000 clones, about 87% seen once; the top ten hold 0.7% to 1%. Sequencing was carried out using peripheral blood. The origin of the receptors is a man aged 18 to 35 with COVID-19, enrolled during active disease.

The chain employs TRBV19 and TRBJ2-7; D possibly corresponds to TRBD1 (6 bases). The germline gives CDR1 LNHDA, CDR2 SQIVND (reference sequence). The V and J ends lost 5 bases and 4 bases respectively, with 18 bases between them. The CDR3 runs 15 residues. The CDR3 loop reads CASSPRLGANYEQYF. The CDR3 nucleotides read TGTGCCAGTAGTCCTAGACTGGGGGCCAATTACGAGCAGTACTTC.

The chain combines TRBV7-9 with TRBJ1-3; D possibly corresponds to TRBD1 (5 bases). This CDR3 region has 17 residues. The germline CDR1 and CDR2 sequences are SEHNR and FQNEAQ (reference sequence). The V end was cut by 6 bases, the J end by 0 bases, with 18 bases between. The CDR3 DNA reads as TGTGCCAGCAGTCCCCGAGCCGGGGGACGCTCTGGAAACACCATATATTTT. Residues: CASSPRAGGRSGNTIYF.

Points on this clone: Distinct nucleotide sequences in the sample also encode this CDR3. V usage is TRBV3-1 (or the pseudogene TRBV3-2) and J usage is TRBJ2-3, with 10 bases that match TRBD2. CDR1 is LGHDT and CDR2 is YNNKEL in the germline V gene (reference sequence). The CDR3 is 15 residues long. The J segment lost 1 base and the V segment lost 2 bases, leaving 0 bases of the junction unmatched. CDR3 nucleotide sequence: TGTGCCAGCAGCCAACTAGCGGGGGGCACAGATACGCAGTATTTT. Translating it yields CASSQLAGGTDTQYF.

The chain carries TRBV9 and TRBJ2-1, with 9 bases that match TRBD1. Germline V gives CDR1 SGDLS, CDR2 YYNGEE. This CDR3 has 17 residues. J gave up 7 bases and V 3 bases, and 14 bases lay outside the gene matches. This CDR3 is CASSGSAGTGYTNEQFF. In DNA, the CDR3 is TGTGCCAGCAGCGGAAGCGCCGGGACAGGGTACACGAATGAGCAGTTCTTC.

About this clone: At the DNA level, this CDR3 is encoded by other sequences in the same sample as well. The chain joins TRBV24-1 to TRBJ2-2; D might be TRBD1 (6 bases). Germline CDR1 is KGHDR and CDR2 is SFDVKD. This CDR3 contains 14 residues. Trimming pared 3 bases from V and 8 bases from J, leaving 12 bases between. The CDR3 nucleotides read TGTGCCACCAGTGATCCGACAGGAACTGGGGAGCTGTTTTTT. Protein product: CATSDPTGTGELFF.

This chain connects TRBV18 to TRBJ1-4; perhaps TRBD1 as D (6 bases). Germline CDR1 reads KGHSH; CDR2 reads LQKENI. V gave up 6 bases and J gave up 11 bases, with 13 bases separating them. The CDR3 is 12 amino acids. CDR3 region: CASSSEGGKLFF. The CDR3 region has the DNA TGTGCCAGCTCTTCCGAGGGGGGGAAACTGTTTTTT.

V gene TRBV18 combines with J gene TRBJ2-7; D is ambiguous. The ends were cut back, 2 bases at V and 6 bases at J, with 14 bases in the middle. The CDR3 runs to 14 residues. CDR1 is KGHSH and CDR2 is LQKENI in the germline V gene. CDR3 bases: TGTGCCAGCTCACCAGTCTCCCTACTTCGCGAGCAGTACTTC. This gives the protein CASSPVSLLREQYF.

J is TRBJ2-1 and V is TRBV14; D may be TRBD2 (6 bases). V lost 0 bases and J lost 9, with 9 bases in between. The CDR3 contains 13 residues. Germline loops: CDR1 SGHDN, CDR2 FVKESK. This CDR3 is CASSQDRGSEQFF. In DNA, the CDR3 is TGTGCCAGCAGCCAAGATCGGGGGAGTGAGCAGTTCTTC.

In DNA, the CDR3 is TGTGCCAGCAGCTTAGGGACAGGTAGGTTTGAGCAGTTCTTC. It is translated as CASSLGTGRFEQFF. The chain carries TRBV7-2 and TRBJ2-1; 7 bases fit TRBD1. The CDR3 consists of 14 residues. Per germline, CDR1 SGHTA and CDR2 FQGNSA. V shed 1 base, J shed 9 bases, and the junction held 6 bases outside the gene matches.

This rearrangement joins TRBV4-2 to TRBJ1-3; D perhaps matches TRBD1 (5 bases). CDR3 length equals 15 residues. Between the trimmed V and J ends, which lost 4 bases and 0 bases, there was a span of 10 bases. From germline, CDR1 is LGHNA and CDR2 YNFKEQ. The CDR3, as DNA: TGTGCCAGCAGCCGGGGACTTAACTCTGGAAACACCATATATTTT. Protein: CASSRGLNSGNTIYF.

In the case of this clone: Germline and junction disagree at one end, which may indicate a read error. J is TRBJ2-5 and V is TRBV11-3; D is uncertain. The CDR3 totals 11 residues. Germline V gene sequence: CDR1 SGHNT, CDR2 YENEEA. CDR3 sequence (DNA): TGTGCCAGCAGCATCCAAGAGATCCAGTACTTC. Its translation: CASSIQEIQYF. The variable domain in full, with the rest retrieved from reference TRBV11-3 and TRBJ2-5, is EAGVVQSPRYKIIEKKQPVAFWCNPISGHNTLYWYLQNLGQGPELLIRYENEEAVDDSQLPKDRFSAERLKGVDSTLKIQPAELGDSAVYLCASSIQEIQYFGPGTRLLVL.

CDR3 protein: CAISEETGNSPLHF. CDR3 in DNA: TGTGCCATCAGTGAGGAGACAGGGAATTCACCCCTCCACTTT. The gene calls are TRBV10-3 and TRBJ1-6; 7 bases align to TRBD1. Unmatched junction bases numbered 2, after V lost 2 bases and J lost 7 bases. CDR1 is ENHRY and CDR2 is SYGVKD in the germline V gene. The CDR3 runs to 14 residues.

The V and J genes are TRBV6-5 and TRBJ2-1; 8 bases agree with TRBD2. CDR1 and CDR2 (germline): MNHEY, SVGAGI. CDR3 length: 15 residues. The V segment lost 11 bases and the J segment 1 base; nucleotides outside the gene matches: 10. CDR3 in amino acids: CASDRSGGSYNEQFF. As DNA, the CDR3 is TGTGCCTCAGACCGGAGCGGGGGTTCCTACAATGAGCAGTTCTTC.

V and J are TRBV6-5 and TRBJ1-4; D remains unclear. Germline values: CDR1 MNHEY, CDR2 SVGAGI. The CDR3 extends over 13 amino acids. V gave up 6 bases and J gave up 5 bases, with 10 bases separating them. Written as DNA, the CDR3 is TGTGCCAGCAGACTCCTAGCGAATGAAAAACTGTTTTTT. Its translation: CASRLLANEKLFF.

The chain recombines TRBV6-5 with TRBJ2-1, with unresolved D. The CDR3 contains 14 residues. Between the trimmed V and J ends, which lost 0 bases and 6 bases, there was a span of 9 bases. Germline V gives CDR1 MNHEY, CDR2 SVGAGI. CDR3 DNA sequence: TGTGCCAGCAGTTACTCCCCTACTCGCAATGAGCAGTTCTTC. Protein: CASSYSPTRNEQFF.

The J gene is TRBJ2-3, the V gene TRBV10-3, with 9 positions matching TRBD2. V trimming: 4 bases; J trimming: 4 bases; junction bases outside the gene matches: 6. The CDR3 totals 15 residues. Germline-derived CDR1 and CDR2 are ENHRY and SYGVKD. The CDR3 DNA sequence: TGTGCCATCAGTGGGAGCGGGGGGTATTCAGATACGCAGTATTTT. Its protein is CAISGSGGYSDTQYF.

This clone was picked up one time. The CDR3 DNA is TGTGCCAGCAGCGGCACTACCTCCTACAATGAGCAGTTCTTC. Its translation is CASSGTTSYNEQFF. The genes are TRBV7-9 and TRBJ2-1; unclear D gene. V was shortened by 5 bases and J by 0 bases, with 8 bases between the two germline ends. The CDR3 sequence is 14 residues long. Germline values: CDR1 SEHNR, CDR2 FQNEAQ (reference sequence).

The CDR3 spells CATSDEGLGGENEQFF. As DNA, the CDR3 is TGTGCCACCAGTGATGAGGGACTAGGGGGTGAGAATGAGCAGTTCTTC. The chain joins TRBV24-1 to TRBJ2-1, with TRBD2 matching 8 bases. This CDR3 has 16 residues. V gave up 3 bases and J gave up 7 bases; unmatched junction bases: 10. Germline V gene lookup returns CDR1 KGHDR and CDR2 SFDVKD.

The chain links TRBV5-4 to TRBJ2-7, with D perhaps matching TRBD2 (6 bases). The CDR3 runs to 16 residues. Germline values: CDR1 SGHNT, CDR2 YYREEE (reference sequence). The germline V and J ends were trimmed by 0 bases and 6 bases, with 19 bases remaining between them. In DNA, the CDR3 is TGTGCCAGCAGCTTGGCGATGGGGGGACTCTTGGCCGAGCAGTACTTC. Protein sequence: CASSLAMGGLLAEQYF.

The V gene is TRBV19, the J gene TRBJ1-4, with D unresolved. V lost 10 bases to trimming and J lost 10 bases, with 19 bases between them. This CDR3 spans 13 amino acids. In germline, CDR1 is LNHDA, CDR2 SQIVND (reference sequence). DNA of the CDR3: TGTGCCAACATTCTCCAAGATCCCAGAAAACTGTTTTTT. The encoded protein is CANILQDPRKLFF.

The rearrangement uses TRBV30 and TRBJ2-7; TRBD2 matches at 11 bases. The CDR3 has 15 amino acids. Germline V gives CDR1 GTSNPN, CDR2 SVGIG (reference sequence). V lost 2 bases and J lost 2; bases outside the gene matches: 5. This chain's CDR3 is CAWSPGTSGAYEQYF. CDR3 nucleotides: TGTGCCTGGAGTCCCGGGACTAGCGGCGCCTACGAGCAGTACTTC.

This clone was recorded a few times. The chain combines TRBV6-4 with TRBJ2-1; the match to TRBD2 covers 14 bases. The germline V gene encodes CDR1 MRHNA and CDR2 SNTAGT. CDR3 length equals 16 residues. V was pared by 5 bases and J by 9 bases, with 9 bases of the junction left unmatched. This CDR3 reads CASSPFGTSGSGEQFF. CDR3 nucleotide sequence: TGTGCCAGCAGTCCCTTCGGGACTAGCGGGAGTGGTGAGCAGTTCTTC.

The V call is TRBV7-6, the J call TRBJ2-6, with D perhaps TRBD2 (5 bases). V was cut by 5 bases and J by 5 bases, with 25 bases left in between. Germline V gives CDR1 SGHVS, CDR2 FNYEAQ. CDR3 length: 19 residues. DNA for the CDR3: TGTGCCAGCAGCCCATACCAGCGGACGCTCCCTCTTTGGGCCAACGTCCTGACTTTC. Protein product: CASSPYQRTLPLWANVLTF.

This clone was seen a single time. The J gene is TRBJ1-6, the V gene TRBV16, with D possibly matching TRBD1 (5 bases). This CDR3 comprises 15 residues. Germline V lookup: CDR1 KGHSY, CDR2 FQNENV. The ends were cut back, 1 base at V and 7 bases at J, with 11 bases in the middle. For the CDR3, the DNA is TGTGCCAGCAGCCAATGGGGGGGGGTAAATTCACCCCTCCACTTT. Its translation is CASSQWGGVNSPLHF. Full variable domain (rest looked up from reference TRBV16 and TRBJ1-6): GEEVAQTPKHLVRGEGQKAKLYCAPIKGHSYVFWYQQVLKNEFKFLISFQNENVFDETGMPKERFSAKCLPNSPCSLEIQATKLEDSAVYFCASSQWGGVNSPLHFGNGTRLTVT.

J is TRBJ2-7 and V is TRBV30, with 7 positions matching TRBD1. The CDR3 has 11 residues. J lost 3 bases, V lost 5 bases, and 1 base had no gene match. Germline V CDR1 and CDR2: GTSNPN, SVGIG (reference sequence). CDR3 sequence: CAWDRDYEQYF. DNA of the CDR3: TGTGCCTGGGACAGGGACTACGAGCAGTACTTC. The full variable domain, with the rest looked up from reference TRBV30 and TRBJ2-7, is SQTIHQWPATLVQPVGSPLSLECTVEGTSNPNLYWYRQAAGRGLQLLFYSVGIGQISSEVPQNLSASRPQDRQFILSSKKLLLSDSGFYLCAWDRDYEQYFGPGTRLTVT.

The chain carries TRBV19 and TRBJ2-1; possibly TRBD1 for D (7 bases). The CDR3 runs 12 residues. The V gene's germline CDR1 is LNHDA and CDR2 SQIVND (reference sequence). With 6 bases removed from V and 7 bases from J, the gap between germline ends came to 10 bases. The chain's CDR3 is CASSPGGNEQFF. DNA of the CDR3: TGTGCCAGTAGCCCAGGGGGGAATGAGCAGTTCTTC.

This CDR3 is CASSDLLDRVPNNEQFF. CDR3 nucleotides: TGTGCCAGCAGCGACCTGCTGGACAGGGTTCCCAACAATGAGCAGTTCTTC. The chain employs TRBV21-1 and TRBJ2-1; no DNA check was done on the table's D call, TRBD1. TRBV21-1 is a pseudogene segment. The CDR3 runs to 17 residues.

The chain has TRBV23-1 and TRBJ1-6; TRBD1 aligns across 8 bases. TRBV23-1 qualifies as an ORF whose function is uncertain. V was pared by 0 bases and J by 2 bases, with 3 bases of the junction left unmatched. The CDR3 contains 17 residues. The CDR3 loop reads CASSQSPGGPYNSPLHF. CDR3 bases: TGCGCCAGCAGTCAATCGCCAGGGGGCCCCTATAATTCACCCCTCCACTTT.

This clone was observed a few times. The identical CDR3 is also encoded by other nucleotide sequences in the sample. The chain recombines TRBV5-4 with TRBJ1-1; 9 bases fit TRBD1. The CDR3 covers 14 residues. Looked up from germline, CDR1 is SGHNT and CDR2 is YYREEE (reference sequence). V trimming: 3 bases; J trimming: 5 bases; junction bases outside the gene matches: 5. CDR3 protein: CASSSTGGSTEAFF. The DNA for the CDR3 is TGTGCCAGCAGCTCTACAGGGGGCTCGACTGAAGCTTTCTTT.

The rearrangement joins TRBV11-3 to TRBJ2-5, with D perhaps TRBD1 (5 bases). CDR1 and CDR2 from the germline V gene are SGHNT and YENEEA. Trimming left V 4 bases short and J 5 bases short, with 20 bases between. The CDR3 has 16 amino acids. CDR3 sequence: CASSSSGWGLGETQYF. In DNA, the CDR3 is TGTGCCAGCAGCTCGTCCGGATGGGGCCTAGGGGAGACCCAGTACTTC.

V gene TRBV5-4 combines with J gene TRBJ2-7; 8 bases are a match to TRBD1. CDR1 SGHNT and CDR2 YYREEE come from the germline V gene (reference sequence). V gave up 4 bases and J gave up 2 bases; unmatched junction bases: 11. The CDR3 has 16 residues. The CDR3 sequence: CASSRGTGQAAYEQYF. The DNA of the CDR3 is TGTGCCAGCAGCAGAGGGACAGGCCAGGCCGCCTACGAGCAGTACTTC.